This T cell receptor (beta chain) was sequenced for a study of PD-1 blockade in classical Hodgkin lymphoma. Study information: Patients were administered nivolumab (3 mg/kg intravenously) every 2 weeks.

As to this clone: Germline and junction disagree at one end, which may indicate a read error.

Generated by immunoSEQ multiplex PCR, the TCRdb table keeps only in-frame clones and is missing some. Of thousands of clones detected, approximately 77% appear once; the ten largest clones hold 30% to 40%. All patients experienced relapse after autologous stem cell transplantation, and brentuximab vedotin exposure was variable. Germline lookup yields CDR1 MNHNY and CDR2 SVGAGI (reference sequence). The CDR3 contains 15 residues. The chain joins TRBV6-6 to TRBJ2-7; TRBD1 matches 9 bases. Source: peripheral blood mononuclear cells (PBMCs), taken before the second cycle of nivolumab. The receptor was derived from a human donor with classical Hodgkin lymphoma. The CDR3 here is CAGSSRDRAFHEQYF. The CDR3, as DNA: TGTGCCGGCAGTTCCCGGGACAGGGCTTTCCACGAGCAGTACTTC.